This T cell receptor (beta chain) was found in a study of CD8 T cells in Susac syndrome. This CDR3 has 15 amino acids. V dropped 6 bases and J dropped 5; count of bases not matched to a gene: 10. An amount of RNA that ranged from roughly 0.5 to 1 ug was reverse transcribed with random hexamers. Amplification of TCR beta CDR3 spanned 54 Vbeta and 13 Jbeta via immunoSEQ multiplex PCR. One entry per CDR3 protein, called by TCRdb with MiXCR from the immunoSEQ multiplex PCR reads. The data show fewer than 250,000 distinct CDR3 sequences, more than 85% seen once. TCR beta sequences were obtained from blood CD8+ and CD4+ T cells.

The receptor comes from a human donor with multiple sclerosis. The J gene is TRBJ2-5, the V gene TRBV12-3 or TRBV12-4; 9 positions match TRBD2. Sequenced input: CD8+ T cells from PBMCs. For the CDR3, the DNA is TGTGCCAGCAGGCTAATAGCGGGAGAAGGCGAGACCCAGTACTTC. Translating gives CASRLIAGEGETQYF.